Below are 29 T cell receptor beta chains sequenced from a single sample in a study of T cells in Graves' hyperthyroidism and ophthalmopathy. Authors of the study amplified TCR beta CDR3 regions from RNA transcripts. The study used the HTBI primer set for a first-round RT-PCR of the TCR CDR3. Each CDR3 protein gets one entry after TCRdb re-called the multiplex PCR reads with MiXCR. The table has about 300,000 distinct CDR3 sequences, approximately 18% seen once; the top ten hold just under 40%. The sequencing sample was made of blood. The source of these receptors is a man aged 50-59 years with Graves' ophthalmopathy.

V and J are TRBV6-2 or TRBV6-3 and TRBJ1-2; 7 bases fit TRBD1. The trim removed 5 bases at V and 13 bases at J, leaving 4 bases unmatched. The length of the CDR3 is 10 residues. The germline V gene encodes CDR1 MNHEY and CDR2 SVGEGT. In DNA form, the CDR3 reads TGTGCCAGCAGTGACAGGGTAACCACCTTC. Encoded protein: CASSDRVTTF.

This chain joins TRBV19 and TRBJ2-7; 7 bases match TRBD1. Germline V CDR1 and CDR2: LNHDA, SQIVND (reference sequence). V dropped 6 bases and J dropped 5; count of bases not matched to a gene: 7. The CDR3 covers 13 residues. The CDR3 protein is CASRTGWSDEQYF. CDR3 coding DNA: TGTGCCAGTAGGACAGGGTGGAGCGACGAGCAGTACTTC.

At least ten counts were recorded for this clonotype. J is TRBJ1-6 and V is TRBV3-1; no clear D gene. The CDR3 is 14 amino acids. Germline values: CDR1 LGHDT, CDR2 YNNKEL (reference sequence). The V end was cut by 4 bases, the J end by 7 bases, with 11 bases between. This chain's CDR3 is CASSLWTVNSPLHF. DNA of the CDR3: TGTGCCAGCAGCCTCTGGACGGTGAATTCACCCCTCCACTTT.

The table lists this clonotype with a few counts. This chain joins TRBV9 and TRBJ2-7; the D is unclear. The CDR3 consists of 14 residues. Trimming left V 4 bases short and J 5 bases short, with 16 bases between. In germline, CDR1 is SGDLS, CDR2 YYNGEE. In nucleotides, the CDR3 is TGTGCCAGCAGCCTAGACCGGAGCGTCGACGAGCAGTACTTC. It specifies CASSLDRSVDEQYF.

This sequence joins TRBV30 and TRBJ1-5; 7 bases match TRBD1. Germline V gene data show CDR1 as GTSNPN and CDR2 as SVGIG (reference sequence). Trimming at V came to 2 bases and at J to 6 bases, leaving 10 bases not matched to a gene. This CDR3 is built from 15 residues. CDR3 sequence reads: CAWSFGAGGSQPQHF. The DNA of the CDR3 is TGTGCCTGGAGTTTTGGGGCAGGGGGGAGTCAGCCCCAGCATTTT.

This clonotype was detected only a few times. V is TRBV20-1 and J is TRBJ2-3; TRBD2 is a possible D gene (6 bases). The V end lost 7 bases, the J end lost 0 bases, and 11 bases lay between the germline ends. Germline V lookup: CDR1 DFQATT, CDR2 SNEGSKA (reference sequence). CDR3 length equals 13 residues. The CDR3 region is CSGAGLSTDTQYF. CDR3 in DNA: TGCAGTGGGGCCGGACTAAGCACAGATACGCAGTATTTT.

The rearrangement links TRBV11-2 to TRBJ1-6; a possible D gene is TRBD1 (6 bases). The CDR3 length is 13 residues. Germline loops: CDR1 SGHAT, CDR2 FQNNGV. V gave up 6 bases and J gave up 7 bases, with 10 bases separating them. CDR3: CASRPTGNSPLHF. As DNA, the CDR3 is TGTGCCAGCAGGCCCACAGGGAATTCACCCCTCCACTTT.

This clonotype was detected ten times or more. The chain joins TRBV12-3 or TRBV12-4 to TRBJ1-1; 10 bases are a match to TRBD1. V dropped 6 bases and J dropped 2; count of bases not matched to a gene: 6. The CDR3 runs 15 residues. The CDR3 sequence: CASRRTGGTNTEAFF. CDR3 DNA: TGTGCCAGCAGGCGGACAGGGGGAACTAACACTGAAGCTTTCTTT.

V and J are TRBV28 and TRBJ2-2; TRBD2 agrees at 10 bases. The CDR3 length is 14 residues. Germline V gene sequence: CDR1 MDHEN, CDR2 SYDVKM. V was pared by 2 bases and J by 6 bases, with 0 bases of the junction left unmatched. The CDR3 DNA follows: TGTGCCAGCAGTTTACTAGCGGGAGCCGGGGAGCTGTTTTTT. Translation: CASSLLAGAGELFF.

This clonotype was observed many times. The chain has TRBV11-2 and TRBJ2-1; TRBD1 matches 8 bases. In germline, CDR1 is SGHAT, CDR2 FQNNGV. Germline trimming cut 5 bases from V and 0 bases from J; bases unmatched to any gene: 9. The CDR3 spans 17 residues. The CDR3 here is CASSALTGASSYNEQFF. The CDR3 coding sequence is TGTGCCAGCAGCGCCCTGACAGGGGCTAGCTCCTACAATGAGCAGTTCTTC. The variable domain in full, completed from reference TRBV11-2 and TRBJ2-1, reads EAGVAQSPRYKIIEKRQSVAFWCNPISGHATLYWYQQILGQGPKLLIQFQNNGVVDDSQLPKDRFSAERLKGVDSTLKIQPAKLEDSAVYLCASSALTGASSYNEQFFGPGTRLTVL.

This clonotype was seen repeatedly, ten times or more. The rearrangement links TRBV7-3 to TRBJ2-1; 8 nucleotides match TRBD1. The CDR3 is 13 residues long. The trim removed 5 bases at V and 7 bases at J, leaving 4 bases unmatched. CDR1 and CDR2 from the germline V gene are SGHTA and FQGTGA. The CDR3 reads CASSPDRVNEQFF. CDR3 nucleotide sequence: TGTGCCAGCAGCCCGGACAGGGTAAATGAGCAGTTCTTC.

This clonotype was observed many times. The rearrangement uses TRBV14 and TRBJ1-2; TRBD1 matches 7 bases. V was pared by 3 bases and J by 3 bases, with 4 bases of the junction left unmatched. Germline V gives CDR1 SGHDN, CDR2 FVKESK. This CDR3 has 14 residues. This CDR3 is CASSHGQAHYGYTF. Written as DNA, the CDR3 is TGTGCCAGCAGCCACGGACAGGCTCACTATGGCTACACCTTC.

The V and J genes are TRBV3-1 and TRBJ2-3, with D unclear. The CDR3 spans 15 residues. Trimming shortened V by 4 bases and J by 0 bases, and 11 bases separated the two germline ends. Germline lookup yields CDR1 LGHDT and CDR2 YNNKEL (reference sequence). CDR3 in DNA: TGTGCCAGCAGCCCGGGTAGGTCTAGCACAGATACGCAGTATTTT. Protein product: CASSPGRSSTDTQYF.

This chain connects TRBV24-1 to TRBJ2-5; 8 bases line up with TRBD2. V trimming: 0 bases; J trimming: 4 bases; junction bases outside the gene matches: 6. Germline V lookup: CDR1 KGHDR, CDR2 SFDVKD. The CDR3 length is 16 residues. The CDR3 nucleotides read TGTGCCACCAGTGATTTGCGGGAGGGCCGACGAGAGACCCAGTACTTC. Protein product: CATSDLREGRRETQYF.

There are a few counts of this clonotype. The J gene is TRBJ1-2, the V gene TRBV29-1, with D perhaps matching TRBD1 (5 bases). CDR3 length equals 14 residues. CDR1 SQVTM and CDR2 ANQGSEA come from the germline V gene. V lost 1 base, J lost 6 bases, and 15 bases lay in between. CDR3: CSVEGTGPRDGYTF. The CDR3 region has the DNA TGCAGCGTTGAAGGAACGGGCCCCAGGGATGGCTACACCTTC.

This clonotype was recorded a few times. This chain joins TRBV7-9 and TRBJ2-1; 11 nucleotides agree with TRBD2. The CDR3 covers 15 residues. The junction had 7 bases not matched to a gene; V was cut back by 5 bases and J by 7 bases. Germline CDR1 and CDR2: SEHNR and FQNEAQ (reference sequence). The CDR3 coding sequence is TGTGCCAGCAGCATAGGTAGCGGGGGGGAAAATGAGCAGTTCTTC. Its protein is CASSIGSGGENEQFF.

The rearrangement joins TRBV20-1 to TRBJ2-1; 10 bases map to TRBD2. The CDR3 has 13 residues. The V segment lost 7 bases and the J segment 4 bases; nucleotides outside the gene matches: 4. Germline lookup yields CDR1 DFQATT and CDR2 SNEGSKA (reference sequence). In DNA, the CDR3 is TGCAGTGTTAAGCGGGAGGGGTACAATGAGCAGTTCTTC. Protein product: CSVKREGYNEQFF.

The sample holds many counts of this clonotype. V and J are TRBV18 and TRBJ1-4; D is perhaps TRBD1 (5 bases). With 2 bases removed from V and 4 bases from J, the gap between germline ends came to 8 bases. Germline CDR1 and CDR2: KGHSH and LQKENI. This CDR3 has 14 amino acids. DNA of the CDR3: TGTGCCAGCTCACCAGGGGCGGATAATGAAAAACTGTTTTTT. This codes for CASSPGADNEKLFF.

The chain uses TRBV7-3 and TRBJ1-1, with a tentative D call TRBD1 (5 bases). V lost 2 bases and J lost 3, with 7 bases in between. Germline assignment: CDR1 SGHTA and CDR2 FQGTGA. This CDR3 comprises 13 residues. CDR3 residues: CASSLAGYTEAFF. DNA of the CDR3: TGTGCCAGCAGCTTAGCAGGGTACACTGAAGCTTTCTTT.

The chain is built from TRBV19 and TRBJ2-1; D unresolved. From germline, CDR1 is LNHDA and CDR2 SQIVND (reference sequence). Trimming removed 4 bases from V and 14 bases from J, with 12 bases in between. CDR3 length: 11 amino acids. Here the CDR3 DNA reads TGTGCCAGTAGTACCGCCGGTTTGGAGTTCTTC. It specifies CASSTAGLEFF.

The J gene is TRBJ1-4, the V gene TRBV28; D call uncertain. CDR1 and CDR2 (germline): MDHEN, SYDVKM. The CDR3 loop spans 13 amino acids. The ends were cut back, 8 bases at V and 3 bases at J, with 10 bases in the middle. CDR3 region: CASGDPANEKLFF. In DNA form, the CDR3 reads TGTGCCAGCGGCGATCCGGCTAATGAAAAACTGTTTTTT.

This clonotype turned up a few times. The gene calls are TRBV20-1 and TRBJ2-7; TRBD2 matches at 7 bases. The V segment lost 1 base and the J segment 2 bases; nucleotides outside the gene matches: 5. This CDR3 contains 14 residues. From germline, CDR1 is DFQATT and CDR2 SNEGSKA (reference sequence). The CDR3 DNA sequence: TGCAGTGCTAGAGGGGGGGAGGGGCCCTACGAGCAGTACTTC. Translating it yields CSARGGEGPYEQYF.

V is TRBV6-1 and J is TRBJ2-7; D remains ambiguous. CDR3 length equals 14 residues. V was clipped by 5 bases and J by 2 bases, with 13 bases between them. CDR1 and CDR2 from the germline V gene are MNHNS and SASEGT. In DNA form, the CDR3 reads TGTGCCAGCAGTCCTAGGACCCAGCCCTACGAGCAGTACTTC. It yields the protein CASSPRTQPYEQYF.

This clonotype appeared many times. CDR3 coding DNA: TGTGCCAGCAGCCCGACGGACAGGGGTGAGGAAGCTTTCTTT. Its translation is CASSPTDRGEEAFF. This chain links TRBV7-3 with TRBJ1-1, with 9 bases fitting TRBD1. The CDR3 has 14 residues. Trimming cost V 5 bases and J 8 bases; bases outside gene matches: 9. The germline V gene has CDR1 SGHTA and CDR2 FQGTGA.

This chain uses TRBV5-6 with TRBJ2-2, with D possibly being TRBD1 (5 bases). The CDR3 consists of 15 residues. Germline CDR1 and CDR2: SGHDT and YYEEEE. V shed 4 bases and J shed 2 bases, with 12 bases lying between them. DNA for the CDR3: TGTGCCAGCAGCCCCCTGGGGCGAAACACCGGGGAGCTGTTTTTT. Its protein product is CASSPLGRNTGELFF.

This clonotype was seen at least ten times. The V gene is TRBV20-1, the J gene TRBJ1-1; no reliable D call. CDR1 is DFQATT, CDR2 SNEGSKA, per germline (reference sequence). The CDR3 extends over 12 amino acids. The ends were cut back, 2 bases at V and 4 bases at J, with 8 bases in the middle. The CDR3 coding sequence is TGCAGTGCTAGATGGGCAGGCACTGAAGCTTTCTTT. It codes for CSARWAGTEAFF.

This sequence joins TRBV4-1 and TRBJ2-1; D unresolved. Trimming stripped 3 bases from V and 5 bases from J, with 11 bases between. This CDR3 region has 14 residues. Germline V CDR1 and CDR2: MGHRA, YSYEKL. CDR3 region: CASSHPLGNNEQFF. The CDR3 nucleotides read TGCGCCAGCAGCCACCCCCTAGGAAACAATGAGCAGTTCTTC.

In this sample, this clonotype turned up a few times. The V call is TRBV10-1, the J call TRBJ2-7; D is ambiguous. Germline V gives CDR1 WNHNN, CDR2 SYGVQD (reference sequence). The CDR3 sequence is 12 residues long. The V end lost 0 bases, the J end lost 5 bases, and 5 bases lay between the germline ends. In DNA form, the CDR3 reads TGCGCCAGCAGTGAGTCTTGGGACGAGCAGTACTTC. Encoded protein: CASSESWDEQYF.

V gene TRBV6-1 combines with J gene TRBJ2-3, with 8 bases identical to TRBD1. In germline, CDR1 is MNHNS, CDR2 SASEGT. Trimming cost V 4 bases and J 0 bases; bases outside gene matches: 3. This CDR3 region has 15 residues. The CDR3 reads CASSGDRLSTDTQYF. The CDR3 nucleotides are TGTGCCAGCAGTGGGGACAGGCTAAGCACAGATACGCAGTATTTT.